Below, 22 T cell receptor beta chains from the same sample are listed, as sequenced in a study of T cell responses to AZD1222 COVID-19 vaccine. The method was immunoSEQ multiplex PCR; TCRdb's version includes in-frame clones alone and lacks a portion of them. The repertoire holds over 95,000 clones, with 70% to 90% as singletons. Sequenced material: peripheral blood, taken on day 0 of AZD1222 vaccination. The receptors shown here come from an adult in good health.

Written as DNA, the CDR3 is TGTGCCAGCAGCTTAGCAGGGACAGGGGCCAATCAGCCCCAGCATTTT. Protein: CASSLAGTGANQPQHF. The chain joins TRBV7-9 to TRBJ1-5, with 10 bases matching TRBD1. J was trimmed by 3 bases and V by 0 bases; bases with no gene match: 2. The germline gives CDR1 SEHNR, CDR2 FQNEAQ (reference sequence). The CDR3 is made up of 16 amino acids. Full variable domain (missing parts from reference TRBV7-9 and TRBJ1-5): DTGVSQNPRHKITKRGQNVTFRCDPISEHNRLYWYRQTLGQGPEFLTYFQNEAQLEKSRLLSDRFSAERPKGSFSTLEIQRTEQGDSAMYLCASSLAGTGANQPQHFGDGTRLSIL.

The chain is built from TRBV28 and TRBJ1-5, with 7 nucleotides matching TRBD1. CDR1 MDHEN and CDR2 SYDVKM come from the germline V gene. The CDR3 loop spans 14 amino acids. V dropped 5 bases and J dropped 2; count of bases not matched to a gene: 3. The CDR3 protein is CASSNTGGNQPQHF. The CDR3 DNA reads as TGTGCCAGCAGTAACACAGGGGGCAATCAGCCCCAGCATTTT. The full variable domain, completed using reference TRBV28 and TRBJ1-5, is DVKVTQSSRYLVKRTGEKVFLECVQDMDHENMFWYRQDPGLGLRLIYFSYDVKMKEKGDIPEGYSVSREKKERFSLILESASTNQTSMYLCASSNTGGNQPQHFGDGTRLSIL.

V usage is TRBV19 and J usage is TRBJ2-7; the D gene is possibly TRBD1 (6 bases). The CDR3 is 16 amino acids. Germline V lookup: CDR1 LNHDA, CDR2 SQIVND (reference sequence). The ends were cut back, 6 bases at V and 2 bases at J, with 20 bases in the middle. The CDR3 here is CASSRNSGENTYEQYF. In nucleotides, the CDR3 is TGTGCCAGTAGCAGAAACTCAGGGGAGAACACCTACGAGCAGTACTTC.

The chain couples TRBV29-1 to TRBJ2-1; 10 positions agree with TRBD2. Germline CDR1 reads SQVTM; CDR2 reads ANQGSEA. This CDR3 is built from 14 residues. V lost 7 bases, J lost 4 bases, and 7 bases stayed unmatched. CDR3: CSAEVLAGYNEQFF. The CDR3 bases are TGCAGCGCAGAGGTACTAGCGGGGTACAATGAGCAGTTCTTC.

V is TRBV4-3 and J is TRBJ2-3; 11 positions match TRBD2. Germline V gives CDR1 LGHNA, CDR2 YSLEER. Germline trimming cut 6 bases from V and 2 bases from J; bases unmatched to any gene: 13. This CDR3 is 18 amino acids long. CDR3 coding DNA: TGCGCCAGCAGTTCAGGCCTAACTAGCGGGAGTAACACAGATACGCAGTATTTT. Translated: CASSSGLTSGSNTDTQYF.

V gene TRBV19 combines with J gene TRBJ2-5; possible D gene TRBD2, 7 bases. V lost 4 bases to trimming and J lost 5 bases, with 11 bases between them. Germline values: CDR1 LNHDA, CDR2 SQIVND (reference sequence). The CDR3 covers 13 residues. The CDR3 loop reads CASSTQGGETQYF. For the CDR3, the DNA is TGTGCCAGTAGTACACAGGGAGGGGAGACCCAGTACTTC.

V is TRBV15 and J is TRBJ1-2; 9 bases fit TRBD1. CDR1 and CDR2 (germline): LNHNV, YYDKDF (reference sequence). J was trimmed by 3 bases and V by 3 bases; bases with no gene match: 5. CDR3 length: 15 amino acids. The DNA for the CDR3 is TGTGCCACCAGCAGGGAACAGGGGGCATACTATGGCTACACCTTC. Translated, it gives CATSREQGAYYGYTF.

The gene calls are TRBV28 and TRBJ2-1; TRBD1 matches 9 bases. Germline V gene data show CDR1 as MDHEN and CDR2 as SYDVKM. CDR3 length equals 16 residues. The J segment lost 10 bases and the V segment lost 5 bases, leaving 15 bases of the junction unmatched. For the CDR3, the DNA is TGTGCCAGCAGTCAGAACCGGGACAGGGTATCAGGAGAGCAGTTCTTC. Encoded protein: CASSQNRDRVSGEQFF.

The chain links TRBV2 to TRBJ2-7; 10 bases are shared with TRBD2. CDR3 length: 13 amino acids. V dropped 5 bases and J dropped 12; count of bases not matched to a gene: 10. CDR1 and CDR2 from the germline V gene are SNHLY and FYNNEI. The CDR3 region is CASSLLGLAETYF. CDR3 in DNA: TGTGCCAGCAGTCTACTAGGACTAGCGGAGACGTACTTC. Full variable domain (remainder filled in from reference TRBV2 and TRBJ2-7): EPEVTQTPSHQVTQMGQEVILRCVPISNHLYFYWYRQILGQKVEFLVSFYNNEISEKSEIFDDQFSVERPDGSNFTLKIRSTKLEDSAMYFCASSLLGLAETYFGPGTRLTVT.

The CDR3 DNA reads TGTGCCAGCAGCTCCCGCCCGGGCAGCTTGAACTATGGCTACACCTTC. Its protein product is CASSSRPGSLNYGYTF. This chain connects TRBV7-2 to TRBJ1-2; D is uncertain. The CDR3 is 16 residues long. In germline, CDR1 is SGHTA, CDR2 FQGNSA. Trimming took 4 bases from V and 2 from J, leaving 17 bases between them.

This chain joins TRBV19 and TRBJ2-5, with D hard to call. CDR1 is LNHDA and CDR2 is SQIVND in the germline V gene (reference sequence). Trimming pared 2 bases from V and 0 bases from J, leaving 13 bases between. The CDR3 extends over 16 amino acids. In nucleotides, the CDR3 is TGTGCCAGTAGTATAAAGAACTCGTGGTACCAAGAGACCCAGTACTTC. Its translation is CASSIKNSWYQETQYF.

The V call is TRBV19, the J call TRBJ2-3; the match to TRBD2 covers 9 bases. V was pared by 4 bases and J by 0 bases, with 14 bases of the junction left unmatched. The CDR3 is 19 amino acids. Per the germline V gene, CDR1 is LNHDA and CDR2 is SQIVND (reference sequence). DNA of the CDR3: TGTGCCAGTAGTACCCCCCGGAGGGCTAGCGGGGCTAGCACAGATACGCAGTATTTT. It translates to CASSTPRRASGASTDTQYF.

The chain is built from TRBV12-3 or TRBV12-4 and TRBJ2-3, with D unclear. V was cut by 1 base and J by 3 bases, with 5 bases left in between. The length of the CDR3 is 13 residues. This chain's CDR3 is CASSLEETDTQYF. The CDR3 DNA follows: TGTGCCAGCAGTTTAGAAGAAACAGATACGCAGTATTTT.

The chain combines TRBV7-3 with TRBJ1-6; 7 bases are a match to TRBD1. Per germline, CDR1 SGHTA and CDR2 FQGTGA. The ends lost 5 bases at V and 8 bases at J; junction bases unmatched: 12. The CDR3 contains 16 residues. The CDR3 loop is CASSLDRARRDSPLHF. The CDR3 DNA follows: TGTGCCAGCAGCCTTGACAGGGCACGGCGGGATTCACCCCTCCACTTT.

V and J are TRBV6-4 and TRBJ2-7; maybe TRBD1 (5 bases). The V end was cut by 0 bases, the J end by 1 base, with 13 bases between. The CDR3 contains 16 residues. Germline values: CDR1 MRHNA, CDR2 SNTAGT. CDR3 DNA sequence: TGTGCCAGCAGTGACTCAGCAGGGTCAATTTCCTACGAGCAGTACTTC. The encoded protein is CASSDSAGSISYEQYF.

The chain is built from TRBV29-1 and TRBJ2-1; 8 bases map to TRBD2. Germline V gene sequence: CDR1 SQVTM, CDR2 ANQGSEA. The CDR3 is 13 residues long. With 6 bases clipped from V and 7 bases from J, the junction kept 8 bases outside the gene matches. This CDR3 is CSVEREWANEQFF. CDR3 bases: TGCAGCGTAGAGCGGGAGTGGGCGAATGAGCAGTTCTTC.

This clone was counted a few times. This chain uses TRBV6-5 with TRBJ2-7; 7 bases agree with TRBD2. This CDR3 has 15 amino acids. The ends lost 6 bases at V and 4 bases at J; junction bases unmatched: 12. CDR1 and CDR2 from the germline V gene are MNHEY and SVGAGI. The CDR3 region has the DNA TGTGCCAGCAGGGCCGGGAAAGCGGGAAAATACGAGCAGTACTTC. This gives the protein CASRAGKAGKYEQYF.

V gene TRBV9 combines with J gene TRBJ1-3, with unresolved D. Germline-derived CDR1 and CDR2 are SGDLS and YYNGEE. V lost 0 bases and J 0 bases, leaving 4 bases between the germline ends. The CDR3 consists of 14 residues. The CDR3 DNA sequence: TGTGCCAGCAGCGTAGGTTCCTCTGGAAACACCATATATTTT. This gives the protein CASSVGSSGNTIYF.

This clone qualifies as medium-sized. This chain's CDR3 is CASSRKVRNTIYF. Written as DNA, the CDR3 is TGTGCCAGCAGCCGGAAGGTACGAAACACCATATATTTT. The chain uses TRBV3-1 (or the pseudogene TRBV3-2) and TRBJ1-3; no firm D call. The CDR3 has 13 amino acids. V was trimmed by 4 bases and J by 5 bases, leaving 9 bases between them. Germline-derived CDR1 and CDR2 are LGHDT and YNNKEL (reference sequence).

The rearrangement joins TRBV25-1 to TRBJ1-2, with D tentatively TRBD1 (5 bases). Germline V CDR1 and CDR2: MGHDK, SYGVNS. CDR3 size: 15 residues. Trimming stripped 3 bases from V and 4 bases from J, with 15 bases between. This CDR3 is CASSEDISSSYGYTF. In DNA, the CDR3 is TGTGCCAGCAGTGAGGACATCTCCTCTTCCTATGGCTACACCTTC.

The rearrangement uses TRBV3-1 (or the pseudogene TRBV3-2) and TRBJ2-7; D gene unclear. Per germline, CDR1 LGHDT and CDR2 YNNKEL (reference sequence). This CDR3 spans 15 amino acids. V was pared by 0 bases and J by 2 bases, with 11 bases between. The CDR3 sequence is CASSQDPGPTYEQYF. For the CDR3, the DNA is TGTGCCAGCAGCCAAGATCCGGGCCCAACCTACGAGCAGTACTTC.

The chain has TRBV7-9 and TRBJ2-3; the match to TRBD1 covers 8 bases. With 6 bases clipped from V and 4 bases from J, the junction kept 9 bases outside the gene matches. Looked up from germline, CDR1 is SEHNR and CDR2 is FQNEAQ (reference sequence). The CDR3 contains 15 residues. CDR3 DNA sequence: TGTGCCAGCAGGGGGGACAGGAGAGACCCAGATACGCAGTATTTT. Its protein product is CASRGDRRDPDTQYF.